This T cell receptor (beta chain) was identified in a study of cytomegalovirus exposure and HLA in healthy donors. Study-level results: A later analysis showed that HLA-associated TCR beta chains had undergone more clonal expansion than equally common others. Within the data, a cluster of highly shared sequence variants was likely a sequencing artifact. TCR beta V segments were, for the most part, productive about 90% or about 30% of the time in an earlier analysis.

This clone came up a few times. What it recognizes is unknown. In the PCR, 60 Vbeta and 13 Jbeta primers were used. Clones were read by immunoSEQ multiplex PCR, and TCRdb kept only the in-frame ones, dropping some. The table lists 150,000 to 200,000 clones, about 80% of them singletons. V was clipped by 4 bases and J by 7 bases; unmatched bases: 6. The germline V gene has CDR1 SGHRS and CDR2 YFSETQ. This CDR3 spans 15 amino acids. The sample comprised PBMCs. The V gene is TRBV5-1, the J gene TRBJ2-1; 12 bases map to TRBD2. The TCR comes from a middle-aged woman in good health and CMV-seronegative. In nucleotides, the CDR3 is TGCGCCAGCAGCGCGACTAGCGGGGGTACGAATGAGCAGTTCTTC. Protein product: CASSATSGGTNEQFF.